Each of the 27 T cell receptor beta chains below was sequenced from the same sample in a study of OX40 agonist ivuxolimab in advanced cancers. Data came from immunoSEQ multiplex PCR; TCRdb stores just in-frame clones and leaves some out. The data contain tens of thousands of clones, 85% to 90% of them singletons. The material was CD4+ or CD8+ T cells sorted from blood, obtained in a trial of the OX40 agonist ivuxolimab. The source is an adult with an advanced solid tumor such as melanoma, head and neck, liver or kidney cancer.

V usage is TRBV18 and J usage is TRBJ2-3, with 12 bases that match TRBD1. Per the germline V gene, CDR1 is KGHSH and CDR2 is LQKENI. V lost 9 bases and J lost 6; bases outside the gene matches: 13. The CDR3 is 16 residues long. Written as DNA, the CDR3 is TGTGCCAGTCACAAAGGGACAGGGGGCGTTACGGATACGCAGTATTTT. As protein: CASHKGTGGVTDTQYF.

The rearrangement joins TRBV11-3 to TRBJ2-1, with TRBD2 matching over 13 bases. This CDR3 comprises 16 residues. V lost 3 bases to trimming and J lost 9 bases; unmatched junction nucleotides: 8. From germline, CDR1 is SGHNT and CDR2 YENEEA. The CDR3 protein is CASSLVLAGGPVEQFF. CDR3 DNA sequence: TGTGCCAGCAGCTTGGTACTAGCGGGAGGGCCCGTTGAGCAGTTCTTC.

This chain joins TRBV10-3 and TRBJ2-1; tentatively, D is TRBD2 (6 bases). This CDR3 region has 15 residues. Germline values: CDR1 ENHRY, CDR2 SYGVKD. V was pared by 2 bases and J by 9 bases, with 17 bases between. The CDR3, as DNA: TGTGCCATCAGTGAGGCTGTGGCGGGAAGGGGTGAGCAGTTCTTC. Protein: CAISEAVAGRGEQFF.

The V call is TRBV18, the J call TRBJ2-3; 11 bases map to TRBD2. V shed 5 bases, J shed 4 bases, and the junction held 5 bases outside the gene matches. This CDR3 is 15 amino acids long. The V gene's germline CDR1 is KGHSH and CDR2 LQKENI. In DNA form, the CDR3 reads TGTGCCAGCTCAACTAGCGGGAGTACTGCAGATACGCAGTATTTT. Translating it yields CASSTSGSTADTQYF.

The chain couples TRBV6-4 to TRBJ2-3; D gene ambiguous. V lost 6 bases and J 1 base, leaving 17 bases between the germline ends. Germline assignment: CDR1 MRHNA and CDR2 SNTAGT. This CDR3 is built from 16 residues. The CDR3 nucleotides read TGTGCCAGCAGCGAACACTTTAGCCTGGGCACAGATACGCAGTATTTT. This translates into CASSEHFSLGTDTQYF.

This rearrangement joins TRBV12-5 to TRBJ2-3; D is perhaps TRBD2 (5 bases). This CDR3 spans 13 amino acids. CDR1 LGHNT and CDR2 FRNRAP come from the germline V gene. Between the trimmed V and J ends, which lost 5 bases and 6 bases, there was a span of 12 bases. CDR3 region: CASGRSEMDTQYF. The CDR3 coding sequence is TGTGCTAGTGGTCGTAGCGAAATGGATACGCAGTATTTT. Full variable domain (rest looked up from reference TRBV12-5 and TRBJ2-3): DARVTQTPRHKVTEMGQEVTMRCQPILGHNTVFWYRQTMMQGLELLAYFRNRAPLDDSGMPKDRFSAEMPDATLATLKIQPSEPRDSAVYFCASGRSEMDTQYFGPGTRLTVL.

The chain employs TRBV7-2 and TRBJ1-4; D may be TRBD1 (5 bases). The CDR3 runs to 14 residues. The germline CDR1 and CDR2 sequences are SGHTA and FQGNSA. Trimming shortened V by 8 bases and J by 4 bases, and 14 bases separated the two germline ends. CDR3 nucleotides: TGTGCCAGCTCCCGGGGCGGAATTAATGAAAAACTGTTTTTT. It specifies CASSRGGINEKLFF. The variable domain in full, with the rest retrieved from reference TRBV7-2 and TRBJ1-4, is GAGVSQSPSNKVTEKGKDVELRCDPISGHTALYWYRQSLGQGLEFLIYFQGNSAPDKSGLPSDRFSAERTGGSVSTLTIQRTQQEDSAVYLCASSRGGINEKLFFGSGTQLSVL.

The chain recombines TRBV7-8 with TRBJ2-7, with 8 nucleotides matching TRBD1. Germline V gives CDR1 SGHVS, CDR2 FQNEAQ. There are 16 residues in the CDR3. Trimming removed 1 base from V and 7 bases from J; junction bases left unmatched: 12. The CDR3 DNA follows: TGTGCCAGCAGCTTAGGGGCCGGGACAGGCTCACGAGAGCAGTACTTC. Translating it yields CASSLGAGTGSREQYF.

J is TRBJ2-2 and V is TRBV11-3; 8 bases align to TRBD2. The length of the CDR3 is 15 residues. Germline V CDR1 and CDR2: SGHNT, YENEEA. V was clipped by 1 base and J by 6 bases; unmatched bases: 4. For the CDR3, the DNA is TGTGCCAGCAGCTTAGTGTCCGGGGGGGCCGGGGAGCTGTTTTTT. Translation gives CASSLVSGGAGELFF.

The chain recombines TRBV19 with TRBJ2-1; D gene unclear. The CDR3 totals 12 residues. The V end lost 3 bases, the J end lost 8 bases, and 8 bases lay between the germline ends. CDR1 is LNHDA, CDR2 SQIVND, per germline (reference sequence). CDR3 region: CASSMSIYEQFF. The CDR3 coding sequence is TGTGCCAGTAGTATGAGTATCTATGAGCAGTTCTTC. Using reference TRBV19 and TRBJ2-1 for the parts outside the CDR3, the full variable domain is DGGITQSPKYLFRKEGQNVTLSCEQNLNHDAMYWYRQDPGQGLRLIYYSQIVNDFQKGDIAEGYSVSREKKESFPLTVTSAQKNPTAFYLCASSMSIYEQFFGPGTRLTVL.

This clone was seen once. This chain connects TRBV7-2 to TRBJ1-5; a possible D gene is TRBD1 (6 bases). Germline values: CDR1 SGHTA, CDR2 FQGNSA. This CDR3 has 14 amino acids. With 1 base removed from V and 5 bases from J, the gap between germline ends came to 9 bases. CDR3 protein: CASSLGGAHQPQHF. Written as DNA, the CDR3 is TGTGCCAGCAGCTTAGGGGGGGCCCATCAGCCCCAGCATTTT.

The chain uses TRBV5-4 and TRBJ2-1, with TRBD2 matching 12 bases. J lost 2 bases, V lost 4 bases, and 1 base had no gene match. The CDR3 contains 15 residues. Germline CDR1 SGHNT, CDR2 YYREEE (reference sequence). CDR3 sequence: CASSRTSGAYNEQFF. The CDR3 DNA is TGTGCCAGCAGCCGGACTAGCGGGGCCTACAATGAGCAGTTCTTC.

V is TRBV4-2 and J is TRBJ2-3; TRBD2 aligns across 7 bases. V lost 4 bases to trimming and J lost 4 bases; unmatched junction nucleotides: 8. This CDR3 spans 15 amino acids. Germline values: CDR1 LGHNA, CDR2 YNFKEQ. The CDR3 sequence is CASSPDYRGADTQYF. In DNA, the CDR3 is TGTGCCAGCAGCCCGGACTATCGGGGGGCAGATACGCAGTATTTT.

The CDR3 spells CASSLGTSGGLTSTDTQYF. The CDR3 DNA reads as TGTGCCAGCAGCCTAGGGACTAGCGGAGGGCTGACTAGCACAGATACGCAGTATTTT. The rearrangement uses TRBV7-9 and TRBJ2-3; 11 positions agree with TRBD2. The CDR3 contains 19 residues. Germline assignment: CDR1 SEHNR and CDR2 FQNEAQ (reference sequence). The ends lost 5 bases at V and 0 bases at J; junction bases unmatched: 13. The full variable domain, its missing parts supplied by reference TRBV7-9 and TRBJ2-3, is DTGVSQNPRHKITKRGQNVTFRCDPISEHNRLYWYRQTLGQGPEFLTYFQNEAQLEKSRLLSDRFSAERPKGSFSTLEIQRTEQGDSAMYLCASSLGTSGGLTSTDTQYFGPGTRLTVL.

The chain combines TRBV11-3 with TRBJ2-3; D perhaps matches TRBD2 (6 bases). The length of the CDR3 is 17 residues. Germline assignment: CDR1 SGHNT and CDR2 YENEEA. V was clipped by 3 bases and J by 1 base, with 17 bases between them. The CDR3 DNA sequence: TGTGCCAGCAGCTTCCTCCTTAGCGGTCTGGGCACAGATACGCAGTATTTT. As protein: CASSFLLSGLGTDTQYF.

The chain employs TRBV10-3 and TRBJ2-7; 8 nucleotides line up with TRBD2. V lost 7 bases and J lost 0; bases outside the gene matches: 8. The germline gives CDR1 ENHRY, CDR2 SYGVKD. This CDR3 spans 15 amino acids. This CDR3 is CAITGGRSSSYEQYF. The CDR3 DNA is TGTGCCATCACGGGCGGGAGGTCTAGCTCCTACGAGCAGTACTTC.

The chain combines TRBV29-1 with TRBJ1-1; no definite D call. The germline CDR1 and CDR2 sequences are SQVTM and ANQGSEA. V was pared by 6 bases and J by 3 bases, with 17 bases between. The CDR3 contains 14 residues. DNA of the CDR3: TGCAGCGTACCCGGGGTTCGGCGGGACACTGAAGCTTTCTTT. This gives the protein CSVPGVRRDTEAFF.

V and J are TRBV14 and TRBJ2-1; the D is unclear. V was shortened by 4 bases and J by 7 bases, with 17 bases between the two germline ends. CDR3 length equals 15 residues. Germline loops: CDR1 SGHDN, CDR2 FVKESK. CDR3 nucleotide sequence: TGTGCCAGCAGCCGCCTAACCTTCCTTGGGAATGAGCAGTTCTTC. Translating it yields CASSRLTFLGNEQFF.

This chain uses TRBV28 with TRBJ2-1; 7 nucleotides align to TRBD1. CDR3 length equals 16 residues. The V and J ends lost 5 bases and 0 bases, in that order; junction bases with no gene match: 7. Germline V lookup: CDR1 MDHEN, CDR2 SYDVKM. The CDR3 spells CASSQRDSSSYNEQFF. CDR3 nucleotides: TGTGCCAGCAGTCAACGGGACAGCAGCTCCTACAATGAGCAGTTCTTC.

This clone showed up just a few times. The V call is TRBV9, the J call TRBJ2-3; perhaps D is TRBD1 or TRBD2 (5 bases each). The CDR3 totals 16 residues. Germline CDR1 is SGDLS and CDR2 is YYNGEE. V lost 4 bases and J lost 5, with 20 bases in between. In nucleotides, the CDR3 is TGTGCCAGCAGCTCAAAGGACGGGACGTTGGGAGATACGCAGTATTTT. This translates into CASSSKDGTLGDTQYF.

The chain has TRBV6-5 and TRBJ2-3; D possibly corresponds to TRBD2 (5 bases). Germline V CDR1 and CDR2: MNHEY, SVGAGI. The CDR3 consists of 14 residues. V was shortened by 5 bases and J by 4 bases, with 13 bases between the two germline ends. In DNA form, the CDR3 reads TGTGCCAGCAGTACCCGGAGAGGGCCAGATACGCAGTATTTT. The encoded protein is CASSTRRGPDTQYF.

The chain recombines TRBV7-9 with TRBJ2-1, with a weak D call TRBD1 (6 bases). Germline V gives CDR1 SEHNR, CDR2 FQNEAQ (reference sequence). V lost 4 bases to trimming and J lost 5 bases, with 9 bases between them. The CDR3 sequence is 13 residues long. CDR3 region: CASSSDRHNEQFF. The CDR3 DNA follows: TGTGCCAGCAGCTCTGACAGGCACAATGAGCAGTTCTTC.

V gene TRBV18 combines with J gene TRBJ2-7; 12 bases line up with TRBD2. Germline CDR1 is KGHSH and CDR2 is LQKENI. Trimming at V came to 2 bases and at J to 5 bases, leaving 7 bases not matched to a gene. This CDR3 is 16 amino acids long. CDR3 amino acids: CASSPSRLAGVDEQYF. In DNA, the CDR3 is TGTGCCAGCTCACCAAGCCGACTAGCGGGAGTAGACGAGCAGTACTTC.

DNA of the CDR3: TGCGCCAGCAGCCAGGAGGGACTAGCGGGAGGAGGCAATGAGCAGTTCTTC. Encoded protein: CASSQEGLAGGGNEQFF. The chain recombines TRBV4-1 with TRBJ2-1; 15 bases are a match to TRBD2. CDR3 length equals 17 residues. The J segment lost 6 bases and the V segment lost 3 bases, leaving 6 bases of the junction unmatched. The germline gives CDR1 MGHRA, CDR2 YSYEKL.

This chain connects TRBV6-5 to TRBJ2-7; 14 bases agree with TRBD2. Germline CDR1 MNHEY, CDR2 SVGAGI. V gave up 10 bases and J gave up 3 bases; unmatched junction bases: 2. CDR3 size: 13 residues. DNA for the CDR3: TGTGCCACTGGACTAGCGGGAGGCTACGAGCAGTACTTC. Its protein product is CATGLAGGYEQYF.

The rearrangement uses TRBV9 and TRBJ2-5, with 11 positions matching TRBD1. The CDR3 runs to 15 residues. The germline CDR1 and CDR2 sequences are SGDLS and YYNGEE. V lost 4 bases and J lost 1; bases outside the gene matches: 3. The CDR3 region is CASSLGTGGQETQYF. The CDR3, as DNA: TGTGCCAGCAGCCTAGGGACAGGGGGCCAAGAGACCCAGTACTTC.

The rearrangement links TRBV19 to TRBJ2-2; no clear D gene. This CDR3 is 13 amino acids long. Germline V lookup: CDR1 LNHDA, CDR2 SQIVND (reference sequence). The ends were cut back, 8 bases at V and 1 base at J, with 8 bases in the middle. CDR3 coding DNA: TGTGCCAGTCAGGAAGAGAACACCGGGGAGCTGTTTTTT. As protein: CASQEENTGELFF.